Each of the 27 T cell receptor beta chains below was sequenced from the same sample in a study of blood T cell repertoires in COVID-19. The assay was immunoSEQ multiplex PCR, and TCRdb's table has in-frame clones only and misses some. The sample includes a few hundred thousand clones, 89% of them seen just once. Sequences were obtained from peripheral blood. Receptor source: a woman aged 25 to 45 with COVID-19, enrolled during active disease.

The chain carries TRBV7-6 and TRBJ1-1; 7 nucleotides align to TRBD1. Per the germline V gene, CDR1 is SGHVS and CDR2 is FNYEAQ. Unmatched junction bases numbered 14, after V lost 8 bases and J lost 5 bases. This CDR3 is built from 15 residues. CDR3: CASGGQGGPGTEAFF. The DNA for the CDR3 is TGTGCCAGCGGAGGGCAGGGGGGTCCCGGGACTGAAGCTTTCTTT.

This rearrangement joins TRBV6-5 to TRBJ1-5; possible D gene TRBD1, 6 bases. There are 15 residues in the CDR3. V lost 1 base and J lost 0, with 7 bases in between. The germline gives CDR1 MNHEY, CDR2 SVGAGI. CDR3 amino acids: CASSYLDSSNQPQHF. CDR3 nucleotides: TGTGCCAGCAGTTACTTGGACAGTAGCAATCAGCCCCAGCATTTT.

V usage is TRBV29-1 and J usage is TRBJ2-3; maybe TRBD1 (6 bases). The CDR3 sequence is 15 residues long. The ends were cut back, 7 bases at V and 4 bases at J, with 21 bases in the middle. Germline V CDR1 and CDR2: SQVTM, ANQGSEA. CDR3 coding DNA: TGCAGCGCCCAAGGATCAGGGGCCGGCCCAGATACGCAGTATTTT. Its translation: CSAQGSGAGPDTQYF.

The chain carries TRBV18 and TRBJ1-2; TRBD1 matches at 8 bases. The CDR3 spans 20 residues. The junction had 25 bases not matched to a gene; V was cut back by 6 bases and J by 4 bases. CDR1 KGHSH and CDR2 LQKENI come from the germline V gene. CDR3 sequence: CASSRGFGTGGKGSGYGYTF. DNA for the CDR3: TGTGCCAGCTCGCGGGGCTTCGGGACAGGTGGTAAAGGCAGTGGCTATGGCTACACCTTC.

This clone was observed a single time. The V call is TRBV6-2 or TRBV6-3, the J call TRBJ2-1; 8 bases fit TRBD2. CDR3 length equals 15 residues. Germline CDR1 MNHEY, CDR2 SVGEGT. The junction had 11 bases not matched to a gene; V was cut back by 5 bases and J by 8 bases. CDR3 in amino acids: CASSTGREAFDEQFF. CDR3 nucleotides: TGTGCCAGCAGTACGGGGCGGGAGGCCTTCGATGAGCAGTTCTTC.

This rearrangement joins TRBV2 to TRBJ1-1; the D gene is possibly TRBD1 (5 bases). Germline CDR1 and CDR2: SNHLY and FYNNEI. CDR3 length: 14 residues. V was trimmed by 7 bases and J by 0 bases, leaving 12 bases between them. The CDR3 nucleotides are TGTGCCAGCAATCCATCAGGGCTGAACACTGAAGCTTTCTTT. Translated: CASNPSGLNTEAFF.

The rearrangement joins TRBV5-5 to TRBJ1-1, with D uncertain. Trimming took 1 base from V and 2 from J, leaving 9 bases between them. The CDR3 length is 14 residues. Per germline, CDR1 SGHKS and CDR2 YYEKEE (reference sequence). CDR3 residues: CASSLSVRNTEAFF. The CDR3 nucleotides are TGTGCCAGCAGCTTGTCGGTAAGAAACACTGAAGCTTTCTTT.

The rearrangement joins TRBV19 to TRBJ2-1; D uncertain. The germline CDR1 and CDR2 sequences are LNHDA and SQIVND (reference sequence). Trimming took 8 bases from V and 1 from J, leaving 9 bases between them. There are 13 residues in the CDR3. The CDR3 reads CASRETSYNEQFF. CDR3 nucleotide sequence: TGTGCCAGTCGCGAGACTTCCTACAATGAGCAGTTCTTC.

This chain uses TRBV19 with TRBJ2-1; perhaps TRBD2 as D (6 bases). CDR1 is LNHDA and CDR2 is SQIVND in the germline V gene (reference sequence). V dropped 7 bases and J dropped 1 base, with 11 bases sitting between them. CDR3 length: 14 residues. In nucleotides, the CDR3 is TGTGCCAGTAATTCGGGACTTTCCTACAATGAGCAGTTCTTC. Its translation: CASNSGLSYNEQFF.

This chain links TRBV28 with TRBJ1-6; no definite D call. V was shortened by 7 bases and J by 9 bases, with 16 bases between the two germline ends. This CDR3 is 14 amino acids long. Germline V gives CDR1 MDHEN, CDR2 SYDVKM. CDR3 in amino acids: CASTPVGSFSPLHF. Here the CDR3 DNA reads TGTGCCAGCACTCCTGTGGGCAGTTTTTCACCCCTCCACTTT.

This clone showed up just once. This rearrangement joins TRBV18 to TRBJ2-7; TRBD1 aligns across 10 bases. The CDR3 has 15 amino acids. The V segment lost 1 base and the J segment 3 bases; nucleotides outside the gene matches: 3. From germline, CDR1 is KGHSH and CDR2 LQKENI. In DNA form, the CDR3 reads TGTGCCAGCTCACCACGGGACAGGGGTCTCTACGAGCAGTACTTC. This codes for CASSPRDRGLYEQYF.

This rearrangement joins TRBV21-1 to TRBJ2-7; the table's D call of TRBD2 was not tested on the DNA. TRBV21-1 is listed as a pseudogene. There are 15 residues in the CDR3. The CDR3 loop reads CASSKSKGGSDEQYF. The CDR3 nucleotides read TGTGCCAGCAGCAAATCGAAAGGCGGGAGCGACGAGCAGTACTTC.

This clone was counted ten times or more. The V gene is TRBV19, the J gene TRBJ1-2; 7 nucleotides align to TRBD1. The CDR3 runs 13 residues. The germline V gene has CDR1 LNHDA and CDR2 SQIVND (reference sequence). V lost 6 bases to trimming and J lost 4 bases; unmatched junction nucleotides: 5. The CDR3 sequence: CASRGQHLYGYTF. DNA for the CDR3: TGTGCCAGTAGGGGACAGCATCTCTATGGCTACACCTTC.

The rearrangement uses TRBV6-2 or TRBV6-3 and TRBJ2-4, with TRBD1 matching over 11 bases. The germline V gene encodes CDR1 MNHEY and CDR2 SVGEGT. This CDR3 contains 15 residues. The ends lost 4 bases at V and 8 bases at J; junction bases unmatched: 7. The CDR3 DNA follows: TGTGCCAGCAGTTTCCGACCGGGACAGGGGGACATTCAGTACTTC. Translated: CASSFRPGQGDIQYF.

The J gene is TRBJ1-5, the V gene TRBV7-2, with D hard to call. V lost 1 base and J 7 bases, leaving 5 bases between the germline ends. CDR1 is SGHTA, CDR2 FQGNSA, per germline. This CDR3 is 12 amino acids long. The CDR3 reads CASSLGAQPQHF. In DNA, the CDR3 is TGTGCCAGCAGCTTAGGGGCCCAGCCCCAGCATTTT.

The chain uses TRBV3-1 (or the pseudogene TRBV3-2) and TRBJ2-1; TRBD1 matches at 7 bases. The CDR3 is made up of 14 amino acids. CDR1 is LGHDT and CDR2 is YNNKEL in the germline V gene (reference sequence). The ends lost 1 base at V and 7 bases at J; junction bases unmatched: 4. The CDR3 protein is CASSQAVTGNEQFF. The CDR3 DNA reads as TGTGCCAGCAGCCAAGCCGTGACAGGGAATGAGCAGTTCTTC.

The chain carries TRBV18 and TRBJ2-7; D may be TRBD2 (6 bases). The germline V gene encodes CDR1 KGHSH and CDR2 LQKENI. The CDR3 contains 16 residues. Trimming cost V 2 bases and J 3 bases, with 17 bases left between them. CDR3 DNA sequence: TGTGCCAGCTCACCAAACTTGTCAAGGGGACTCTACGAGCAGTACGTC. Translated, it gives CASSPNLSRGLYEQYV.

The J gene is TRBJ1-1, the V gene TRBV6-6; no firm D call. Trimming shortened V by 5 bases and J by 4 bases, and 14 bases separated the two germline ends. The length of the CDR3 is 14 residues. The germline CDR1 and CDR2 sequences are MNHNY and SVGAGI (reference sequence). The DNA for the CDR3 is TGTGCCAGCAGTGCTGAGGTGTTTGGCACTGAAGCTTTCTTT. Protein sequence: CASSAEVFGTEAFF.

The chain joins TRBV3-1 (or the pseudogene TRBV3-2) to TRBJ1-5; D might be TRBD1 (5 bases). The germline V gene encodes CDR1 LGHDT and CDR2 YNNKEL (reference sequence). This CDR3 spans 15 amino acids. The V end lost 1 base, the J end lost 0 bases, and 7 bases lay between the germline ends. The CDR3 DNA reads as TGTGCCAGCAGCCAAGGGGGCGGTAGCAATCAGCCCCAGCATTTT. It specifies CASSQGGGSNQPQHF.

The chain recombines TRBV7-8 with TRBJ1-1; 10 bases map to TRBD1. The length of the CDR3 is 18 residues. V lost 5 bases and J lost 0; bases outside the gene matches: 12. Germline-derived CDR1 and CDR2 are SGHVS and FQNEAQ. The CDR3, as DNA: TGTGCCAGCAGCAGCTCCGGGACAGGGGAGCTAATGAACACTGAAGCTTTCTTT. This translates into CASSSSGTGELMNTEAFF.

This chain's CDR3 is CATRDSTVLNTGELFF. The CDR3 DNA follows: TGTGCCACTAGGGACAGCACTGTACTGAACACCGGGGAGCTGTTTTTT. The J gene is TRBJ2-2, the V gene TRBV19; 7 nucleotides agree with TRBD1. The CDR3 contains 16 residues. CDR1 LNHDA and CDR2 SQIVND come from the germline V gene (reference sequence). The V segment lost 10 bases and the J segment 1 base; nucleotides outside the gene matches: 12.

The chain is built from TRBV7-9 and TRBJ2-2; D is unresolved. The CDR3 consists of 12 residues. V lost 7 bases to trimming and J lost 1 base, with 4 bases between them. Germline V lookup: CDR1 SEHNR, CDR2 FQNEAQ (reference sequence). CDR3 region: CASILNTGELFF. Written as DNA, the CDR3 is TGTGCCAGCATCCTGAACACCGGGGAGCTGTTTTTT. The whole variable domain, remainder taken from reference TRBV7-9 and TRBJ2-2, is DTGVSQNPRHKITKRGQNVTFRCDPISEHNRLYWYRQTLGQGPEFLTYFQNEAQLEKSRLLSDRFSAERPKGSFSTLEIQRTEQGDSAMYLCASILNTGELFFGEGSRLTVL.

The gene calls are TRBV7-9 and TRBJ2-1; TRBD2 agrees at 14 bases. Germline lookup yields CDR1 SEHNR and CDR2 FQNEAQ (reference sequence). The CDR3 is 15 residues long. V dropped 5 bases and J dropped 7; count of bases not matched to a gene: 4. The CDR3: CASSTGTSGRNEQFF. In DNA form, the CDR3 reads TGTGCCAGCAGCACCGGGACTAGCGGGAGAAATGAGCAGTTCTTC.

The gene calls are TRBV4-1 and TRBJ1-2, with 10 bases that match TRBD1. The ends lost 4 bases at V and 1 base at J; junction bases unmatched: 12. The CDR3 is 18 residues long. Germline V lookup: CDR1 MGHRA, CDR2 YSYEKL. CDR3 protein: CASSLYGDRGGDNYGYTF. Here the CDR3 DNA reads TGCGCCAGCAGCCTATACGGGGACAGGGGAGGGGATAACTATGGCTACACCTTC.

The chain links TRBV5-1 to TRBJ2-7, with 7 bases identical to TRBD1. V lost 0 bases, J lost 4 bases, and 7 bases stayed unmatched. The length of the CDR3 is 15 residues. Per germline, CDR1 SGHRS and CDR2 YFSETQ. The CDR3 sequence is CASSLAVGTEYEQYV. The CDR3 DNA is TGCGCCAGCAGCTTGGCCGTAGGGACAGAATACGAGCAGTACGTC.

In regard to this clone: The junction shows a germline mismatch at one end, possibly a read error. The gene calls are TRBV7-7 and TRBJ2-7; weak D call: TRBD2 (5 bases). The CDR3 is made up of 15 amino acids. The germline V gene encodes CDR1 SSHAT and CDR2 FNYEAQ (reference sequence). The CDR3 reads CASSRSLGETYEQYF. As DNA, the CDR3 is TGTGCTAGCAGCCGAAGCCTCGGGGAAACCTACGAGCAGTACTTC. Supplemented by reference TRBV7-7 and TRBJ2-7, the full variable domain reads GAGVSQSPRYKVTKRGQDVTLRCDPISSHATLYWYQQALGQGPEFLTYFNYEAQPDKSGLPSDRFSAERPEGSISTLTIQRTEQRDSAMYRCASSRSLGETYEQYFGPGTRLTVT.

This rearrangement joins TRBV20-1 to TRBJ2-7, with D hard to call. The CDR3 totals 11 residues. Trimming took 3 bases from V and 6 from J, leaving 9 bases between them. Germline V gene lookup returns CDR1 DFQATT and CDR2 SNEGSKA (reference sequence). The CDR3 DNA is TGCAGTGCTAGCCTCCCTTGCGAGCAGTACGTC. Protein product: CSASLPCEQYV.